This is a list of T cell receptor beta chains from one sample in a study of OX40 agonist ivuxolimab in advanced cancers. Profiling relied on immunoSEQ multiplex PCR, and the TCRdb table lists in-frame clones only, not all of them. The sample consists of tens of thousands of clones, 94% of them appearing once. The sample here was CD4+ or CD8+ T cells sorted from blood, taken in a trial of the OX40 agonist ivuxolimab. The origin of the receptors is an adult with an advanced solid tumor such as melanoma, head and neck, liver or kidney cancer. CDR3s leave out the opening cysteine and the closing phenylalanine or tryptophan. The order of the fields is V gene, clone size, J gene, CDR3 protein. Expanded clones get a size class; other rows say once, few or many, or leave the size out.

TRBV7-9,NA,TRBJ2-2,ASSSNWNTGELF
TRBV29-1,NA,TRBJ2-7,SAQVEVSYEQY
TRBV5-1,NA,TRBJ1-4,ASSLVGQGSLNEKLF
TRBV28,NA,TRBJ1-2,ASNNAGSWYGYT
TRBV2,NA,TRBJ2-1,ASSGPGGSSGEQF
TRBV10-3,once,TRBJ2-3,AISAPGGTDTQY
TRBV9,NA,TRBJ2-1,ASSVYGQYEQF
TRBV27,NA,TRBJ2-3,ASSEGLAGRDTQY
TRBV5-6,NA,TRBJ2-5,ASSNEGTQETQY
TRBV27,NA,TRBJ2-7,ASSLQGSYEQY
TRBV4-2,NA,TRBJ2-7,ASSQGLAAAYEQY
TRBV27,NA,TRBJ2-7,ASSLAGLGEQY
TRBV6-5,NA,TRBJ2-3,ASSLGVGTDTQY
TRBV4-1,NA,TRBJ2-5,ASSQGALAGGEETQY
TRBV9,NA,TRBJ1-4,ASSVGGNDEKLF